This T cell receptor beta chain is drawn from a study of blood T cell repertoires in COVID-19. Study summary: PBMCs, B-cell-depleted T cells, or T cells were the source of the cDNA or gDNA that made up the material.

The length of the CDR3 is 14 residues. Germline lookup yields CDR1 SGHKS and CDR2 YYEKEE (reference sequence). V lost 4 bases to trimming and J lost 0 bases; unmatched junction nucleotides: 3. Repertoires were generated with immunoSEQ multiplex PCR, while TCRdb's copy carries only in-frame clones and drops some. The sample lists roughly 430,000 clones; 70% to 90% were seen once. The genes are TRBV5-5 and TRBJ1-1; 7 nucleotides line up with TRBD1. The TCR sequence derives from a woman in her late teens or twenties who had been exposed to COVID-19. Specimen: PBMCs or T cells enriched from blood (not recorded which). The CDR3 sequence is CASSPGQMNTEAFF. CDR3 nucleotide sequence: TGTGCCAGCAGCCCGGGACAGATGAACACTGAAGCTTTCTTT. The whole variable domain, remainder taken from reference TRBV5-5 and TRBJ1-1, is DAGVTQSPTHLIKTRGQQVTLRCSPISGHKSVSWYQQVLGQGPQFIFQYYEKEERGRGNFPDRFSARQFPNYSSELNVNALLLGDSALYLCASSPGQMNTEAFFGQGTRLTVV.